The 3 T cell receptor beta chains in this list originate from one sample, sequenced in a study of sequential checkpoint blockade in melanoma. The protocol was immunoSEQ multiplex PCR, while the TCRdb copy is restricted to in-frame clones and leaves out a portion. The table has some 5,600 clones, less than 20% seen once. Treatment of the sample: randomized to nivolumab then ipilimumab (arm A) or the reverse (arm B). The specimen was tumor tissue (inferred from file names), collected from a patient given nivolumab and ipilimumab in sequence. These receptors all come from a human donor with melanoma.

This clone has only a few counts. V usage is TRBV15 and J usage is TRBJ2-1; TRBD2 aligns across 12 bases. This CDR3 is 16 amino acids long. Germline loops: CDR1 LNHNV, CDR2 YYDKDF (reference sequence). V lost 4 bases to trimming and J lost 8 bases; unmatched junction nucleotides: 9. Written as DNA, the CDR3 is TGTGCCACCAGCACCCCGGGACTAGCGGGCAGGGATGAGCAGTTCTTC. Translation gives CATSTPGLAGRDEQFF.

This clone is medium-sized. The rearrangement joins TRBV11-3 to TRBJ2-5, with D hard to call. V was clipped by 4 bases and J by 2 bases, with 11 bases between them. This CDR3 has 14 residues. Germline V gene data show CDR1 as SGHNT and CDR2 as YENEEA. CDR3 coding DNA: TGTGCCAGCAGCTCGCAAGGGAAGCAAGAGACCCAGTACTTC. It specifies CASSSQGKQETQYF.

Many counts were recorded for this clone. The chain recombines TRBV11-3 with TRBJ2-3; unclear D gene. Trimming removed 1 base from V and 2 bases from J, with 13 bases in between. This CDR3 is 16 amino acids long. Germline assignment: CDR1 SGHNT and CDR2 YENEEA. Here the CDR3 DNA reads TGTGCCAGCAGCTTAGGGGTAGCACTCTCCACAGATACGCAGTATTTT. It specifies CASSLGVALSTDTQYF. The whole variable domain, filled in from reference TRBV11-3 and TRBJ2-3, reads EAGVVQSPRYKIIEKKQPVAFWCNPISGHNTLYWYLQNLGQGPELLIRYENEEAVDDSQLPKDRFSAERLKGVDSTLKIQPAELGDSAVYLCASSLGVALSTDTQYFGPGTRLTVL.